The 32 T cell receptor beta chains listed next were all sequenced from one sample in a study of human T cells and chemical hapten exposure. Time point given: patch test 2, 6 weeks after DPC sensitization. As for treatment: therapeutic diphenylcyclopropenone sensitization with weekly scalp DPC. MiXCR, run by TCRdb on the RACE reads, gives a single entry per CDR3 protein. The table has about 84,000 distinct CDR3 sequences, 10% seen once. The sequencing used whole blood, collected in connection with sensitization to the hapten diphenylcyclopropenone (DPC). The receptor set was obtained from a woman between 50 and 59 years old with alopecia areata. Some clones in this sample may be carry-over from other donors' samples.

Many counts were recorded for this clonotype. This chain joins TRBV12-3 or TRBV12-4 and TRBJ2-1; 14 nucleotides align to TRBD2. The V and J ends lost 5 bases and 6 bases, in that order; junction bases with no gene match: 6. The CDR3 runs to 16 residues. Here the CDR3 reads CASSAVGTSGSNEQFF. In DNA form, the CDR3 reads TGTGCCAGCAGTGCCGTTGGGACTAGCGGGAGCAATGAGCAGTTCTTC.

This clonotype has a count of ten or more. This chain joins TRBV20-1 and TRBJ2-7; TRBD1 might be the D (6 bases). CDR1 is DFQATT and CDR2 is SNEGSKA in the germline V gene (reference sequence). There are 14 residues in the CDR3. With 1 base removed from V and 2 bases from J, the gap between germline ends came to 12 bases. The CDR3 DNA reads as TGCAGTGCTAGAGGGGACAAGGGCCCCTACGAGCAGTACTTC. It translates to CSARGDKGPYEQYF.

This clonotype was seen at least ten times. The chain has TRBV4-2 and TRBJ2-2, with D hard to call. This CDR3 region has 11 residues. V lost 5 bases and J lost 5, with 3 bases in between. The V gene's germline CDR1 is LGHNA and CDR2 YNFKEQ. In DNA, the CDR3 is TGTGCCAGCAGCGGAACCGGGGAGCTGTTTTTT. This translates into CASSGTGELFF.

This clonotype has ten or more counts. The rearrangement links TRBV6-5 to TRBJ2-3, with a weak D call TRBD2 (6 bases). The V and J ends lost 5 bases and 0 bases respectively, with 18 bases between them. In germline, CDR1 is MNHEY, CDR2 SVGAGI. This CDR3 has 17 amino acids. The CDR3 nucleotides read TGTGCCAGCAGTCGCATCCCCGGGACTTCAAGCACAGATACGCAGTATTTT. Protein sequence: CASSRIPGTSSTDTQYF.

The chain employs TRBV29-1 and TRBJ2-5, with D perhaps matching TRBD2 (6 bases). The CDR3 spans 11 residues. Germline CDR1 and CDR2: SQVTM and ANQGSEA. V lost 7 bases and J lost 5, with 11 bases in between. CDR3 sequence (DNA): TGCAGCGGGCGGGGCGGCGAGACCCAGTACTTC. Translation gives CSGRGGETQYF. The complete variable domain, with remaining parts taken from reference TRBV29-1 and TRBJ2-5, reads SAVISQKPSRDICQRGTSLTIQCQVDSQVTMMFWYRQQPGQSLTLIATANQGSEATYESGFVIDKFPISRPNLTFSTLTVSNMSPEDSSIYLCSGRGGETQYFGPGTRLLVL.

This sequence joins TRBV25-1 and TRBJ2-1, with TRBD2 matching over 14 bases. V shed 6 bases, J shed 9 bases, and the junction held 13 bases outside the gene matches. CDR3 length: 17 residues. Looked up from germline, CDR1 is MGHDK and CDR2 is SYGVNS. CDR3 DNA sequence: TGTGCCAGCAGCCAGGCGCAAGCGGGACTAGCGGGAGTTGAGCAGTTCTTC. It encodes CASSQAQAGLAGVEQFF.

This chain connects TRBV20-1 to TRBJ2-2; the match to TRBD2 covers 8 bases. The CDR3 runs 16 residues. Germline V CDR1 and CDR2: DFQATT, SNEGSKA (reference sequence). V dropped 6 bases and J dropped 2; count of bases not matched to a gene: 11. Written as DNA, the CDR3 is TGCAGTGCCCAACCTGGGGGACTAGTCAACACCGGGGAGCTGTTTTTT. This translates into CSAQPGGLVNTGELFF.

In its sample, this clonotype was seen many times. J is TRBJ2-7 and V is TRBV29-1, with 10 positions matching TRBD1. V was pared by 1 base and J by 5 bases, with 5 bases of the junction left unmatched. The CDR3 sequence is 14 residues long. Germline-derived CDR1 and CDR2 are SQVTM and ANQGSEA. The CDR3 nucleotides are TGCAGCGTTGAAGGTGGGACAGGGGAAGACGAGCAGTACTTC. This sequence encodes CSVEGGTGEDEQYF.

This clonotype was observed at least ten times. This chain uses TRBV10-1 with TRBJ1-5; D is perhaps TRBD1 (5 bases). This CDR3 comprises 13 residues. V lost 10 bases, J lost 5 bases, and 15 bases lay in between. Germline V gene data show CDR1 as WNHNN and CDR2 as SYGVQD (reference sequence). CDR3 sequence reads: CANPEKGHQPQHF. CDR3 bases: TGCGCCAACCCGGAAAAGGGACATCAGCCCCAGCATTTT.

This clonotype was picked up a small number of times. The J gene is TRBJ2-3, the V gene TRBV5-1; 10 bases line up with TRBD1. The CDR3 sequence is 16 residues long. Germline V gives CDR1 SGHRS, CDR2 YFSETQ. The V and J ends lost 5 bases and 2 bases, in that order; junction bases with no gene match: 8. DNA for the CDR3: TGCGCCAGCAGAAACGGACAGGGGGGATCCACAGATACGCAGTATTTT. Protein sequence: CASRNGQGGSTDTQYF.

This clonotype was recorded many times. V usage is TRBV2 and J usage is TRBJ2-7; weak D call: TRBD1 (6 bases). CDR1 is SNHLY and CDR2 is FYNNEI in the germline V gene. This CDR3 spans 14 amino acids. Trimming took 6 bases from V and 3 from J, leaving 15 bases between them. CDR3 coding DNA: TGTGCCAGCAGGAAGGGGGATCCCAGCTACGAGCAGTACTTC. Residues: CASRKGDPSYEQYF.

The table lists this clonotype with many counts. V and J are TRBV6-5 and TRBJ2-3; D is undetermined. V gave up 4 bases and J gave up 7 bases, with 9 bases separating them. Germline V gives CDR1 MNHEY, CDR2 SVGAGI. This CDR3 has 12 amino acids. The CDR3 loop is CASSSPQYTQYF. The CDR3 DNA reads TGTGCCAGCAGTTCCCCGCAGTATACGCAGTATTTT.

This clonotype has ten or more counts. This sequence joins TRBV12-3 or TRBV12-4 and TRBJ1-2; the match to TRBD1 covers 7 bases. J gave up 0 bases and V 7 bases, and 8 bases lay outside the gene matches. This CDR3 spans 15 amino acids. Here the CDR3 reads CASNKQGGTNYGYTF. In DNA, the CDR3 is TGTGCCAGCAATAAGCAGGGGGGGACTAACTATGGCTACACCTTC.

This clonotype showed up many times. This chain uses TRBV7-2 with TRBJ2-2, with D uncertain. Germline lookup yields CDR1 SGHTA and CDR2 FQGNSA. The CDR3 spans 14 residues. Between the trimmed V and J ends, which lost 3 bases and 5 bases, there was a span of 10 bases. The CDR3 DNA sequence: TGTGCCAGCAGCTTGCAAGCAGAGACCGGGGAGCTGTTTTTT. Translation: CASSLQAETGELFF.

The table lists this clonotype with many counts. The J gene is TRBJ1-5, the V gene TRBV20-1; TRBD1 agrees at 7 bases. CDR3 length: 14 residues. Germline CDR1 reads DFQATT; CDR2 reads SNEGSKA (reference sequence). Unmatched junction bases numbered 7, after V lost 6 bases and J lost 2 bases. The CDR3 loop reads CSALDRARNQPQHF. The CDR3 DNA reads as TGCAGTGCCCTTGACAGGGCTCGCAATCAGCCCCAGCATTTT.

This clonotype was recorded at least ten times. The V and J genes are TRBV12-5 and TRBJ2-2; D is unresolved. With 1 base removed from V and 2 bases from J, the gap between germline ends came to 5 bases. The CDR3 spans 14 residues. Germline assignment: CDR1 LGHNT and CDR2 FRNRAP. The DNA for the CDR3 is TGTGCTAGTGGTTTGGACGGAAACACCGGGGAGCTGTTTTTT. Amino acids: CASGLDGNTGELFF.

This clonotype has at least ten counts. This chain joins TRBV5-6 and TRBJ2-5; 8 bases are a match to TRBD1. The germline gives CDR1 SGHDT, CDR2 YYEEEE. With V trimmed by 4 bases and J by 4 bases, 3 bases remained unmatched. The CDR3 is 13 residues long. The CDR3 coding sequence is TGTGCCAGCAGCAAGGACAGGGCAGAGACCCAGTACTTC. Residues: CASSKDRAETQYF. Using reference TRBV5-6 and TRBJ2-5 for the parts outside the CDR3, the full variable domain is DAGVTQSPTHLIKTRGQQVTLRCSPKSGHDTVSWYQQALGQGPQFIFQYYEEEERQRGNFPDRFSGHQFPNYSSELNVNALLLGDSALYLCASSKDRAETQYFGPGTRLLVL.

DNA of the CDR3: TGTGCCAGCAGTTACTCTCTCGCGGCGAATCAGAGAGCCTACGAGCAGTACTTC. Translation gives CASSYSLAANQRAYEQYF. The chain has TRBV6-6 and TRBJ2-7; D unresolved. This CDR3 comprises 18 residues. Trimming cost V 0 bases and J 2 bases, with 20 bases left between them. CDR1 is MNHNY, CDR2 SVGAGI, per germline (reference sequence).

This clonotype was seen ten or more times. The chain couples TRBV29-1 to TRBJ2-3; perhaps TRBD1 as D (6 bases). This CDR3 has 14 amino acids. Germline V CDR1 and CDR2: SQVTM, ANQGSEA. The V gene lost 4 bases and the J gene lost 0 bases, with 11 bases spanning the gap. CDR3: CSVGQASSTDTQYF. DNA of the CDR3: TGCAGCGTTGGACAGGCCTCTAGCACAGATACGCAGTATTTT.

The chain employs TRBV15 and TRBJ1-5; 9 bases match TRBD1. This CDR3 comprises 16 residues. The ends lost 2 bases at V and 6 bases at J; junction bases unmatched: 8. The V gene's germline CDR1 is LNHNV and CDR2 YYDKDF (reference sequence). The CDR3 sequence is CATSRTRDRDRQPQHF. The CDR3 DNA follows: TGTGCCACCAGCAGAACACGGGACAGGGATCGTCAGCCCCAGCATTTT.

In this sample, this clonotype turned up many times. V and J are TRBV7-2 and TRBJ2-1; D call uncertain. Trimming shortened V by 2 bases and J by 8 bases, and 16 bases separated the two germline ends. The CDR3 has 15 residues. The V gene's germline CDR1 is SGHTA and CDR2 FQGNSA. The CDR3 region is CASSLPTAGAYEQFF. DNA for the CDR3: TGTGCCAGCAGCTTACCTACGGCCGGCGCCTATGAGCAGTTCTTC.

The table lists this clonotype with a few counts. The rearrangement uses TRBV5-1 and TRBJ2-1; no reliable D call. From germline, CDR1 is SGHRS and CDR2 YFSETQ. V dropped 4 bases and J dropped 9 bases, with 14 bases sitting between them. The CDR3 totals 13 residues. CDR3 protein: CASSLLLAGEQFF. CDR3 DNA: TGCGCCAGCAGCCTTTTACTTGCTGGTGAGCAGTTCTTC. Full variable domain (outside the CDR3, taken from reference TRBV5-1 and TRBJ2-1): KAGVTQTPRYLIKTRGQQVTLSCSPISGHRSVSWYQQTPGQGLQFLFEYFSETQRNKGNFPGRFSGRQFSNSRSEMNVSTLELGDSALYLCASSLLLAGEQFFGPGTRLTVL.

This clonotype was seen only a few times. J is TRBJ2-5 and V is TRBV27; possibly TRBD1 or TRBD2 for D (5 bases each). The CDR3 has 14 residues. CDR1 is MNHEY and CDR2 is SMNVEV in the germline V gene (reference sequence). The germline V and J ends were trimmed by 4 bases and 4 bases, with 13 bases remaining between them. The DNA of the CDR3 is TGTGCCAGCAGTTCCCTGTTGGGACCAGAGACCCAGTACTTC. Translating it yields CASSSLLGPETQYF.

The chain combines TRBV4-2 with TRBJ1-5, with D unresolved. The CDR3 has 16 amino acids. Germline V lookup: CDR1 LGHNA, CDR2 YNFKEQ. Trimming removed 3 bases from V and 0 bases from J, with 12 bases in between. CDR3 protein: CASSQDGVYSNQPQHF. The CDR3 DNA sequence: TGTGCCAGCAGCCAGGACGGCGTATATAGCAATCAGCCCCAGCATTTT.

The chain recombines TRBV20-1 with TRBJ2-7; TRBD2 matches 8 bases. The trim removed 6 bases at V and 5 bases at J, leaving 12 bases unmatched. CDR1 and CDR2 (germline): DFQATT, SNEGSKA (reference sequence). The CDR3 is made up of 14 amino acids. The DNA for the CDR3 is TGCAGTGCCCTGAAAGCGGGAGCTTTCAACGAGCAGTACTTC. Its protein product is CSALKAGAFNEQYF.

In its sample, this clonotype was seen once. The V and J genes are TRBV19 and TRBJ2-7; no firm D call. V gave up 4 bases and J gave up 1 base, with 14 bases separating them. This CDR3 comprises 15 residues. In germline, CDR1 is LNHDA, CDR2 SQIVND (reference sequence). CDR3 region: CASSTGSRFSYEQYF. CDR3 bases: TGTGCCAGTAGTACCGGGTCTCGGTTTTCCTACGAGCAGTACTTC. The variable domain in full, completed from reference TRBV19 and TRBJ2-7, reads DGGITQSPKYLFRKEGQNVTLSCEQNLNHDAMYWYRQDPGQGLRLIYYSQIVNDFQKGDIAEGYSVSREKKESFPLTVTSAQKNPTAFYLCASSTGSRFSYEQYFGPGTRLTVT.

This clonotype has only a few counts. The rearrangement links TRBV6-5 to TRBJ1-2; D unclear. The CDR3 runs 16 residues. V was trimmed by 0 bases and J by 5 bases, leaving 16 bases between them. The germline CDR1 and CDR2 sequences are MNHEY and SVGAGI. CDR3 sequence reads: CASSYSIYLGWYGYTF. CDR3 in DNA: TGTGCCAGCAGTTACTCGATTTATCTAGGATGGTATGGCTACACCTTC.

This clonotype was picked up a small number of times. The J gene is TRBJ2-1, the V gene TRBV5-1, with D maybe TRBD1 (5 bases). The CDR3 length is 13 residues. CDR1 SGHRS and CDR2 YFSETQ come from the germline V gene. V was trimmed by 3 bases and J by 6 bases, leaving 10 bases between them. The chain's CDR3 is CASSWGGSNEQFF. CDR3 DNA sequence: TGCGCCAGCAGCTGGGGCGGTTCCAATGAGCAGTTCTTC.

The V and J genes are TRBV4-1 and TRBJ2-2, with 11 bases aligning to TRBD1. CDR3 length: 15 residues. With V trimmed by 4 bases and J by 7 bases, 5 bases remained unmatched. Germline V gives CDR1 MGHRA, CDR2 YSYEKL. CDR3 nucleotide sequence: TGCGCCAGCAGCCTAAGTGGGACAGGGGGCGGGGAGCTGTTTTTT. Residues: CASSLSGTGGGELFF.

The table lists this clonotype with a few counts. Here the CDR3 reads CASSLVPSSFYNEQFF. The DNA of the CDR3 is TGTGCCAGCAGCTTAGTTCCTAGCTCTTTCTACAATGAGCAGTTCTTC. The chain uses TRBV11-2 and TRBJ2-1; a possible D gene is TRBD2 (5 bases). The CDR3 has 16 amino acids. Germline V gives CDR1 SGHAT, CDR2 FQNNGV. The ends were cut back, 1 base at V and 3 bases at J, with 13 bases in the middle.

This clonotype was counted between two and nine times. V and J are TRBV12-3 or TRBV12-4 and TRBJ2-5; D ambiguous. The CDR3 consists of 14 residues. Trimming took 4 bases from V and 2 from J, leaving 11 bases between them. The CDR3 sequence is CASSSMGIQETQYF. CDR3 DNA sequence: TGTGCCAGCAGTTCAATGGGCATACAAGAGACCCAGTACTTC.

The CDR3 nucleotides read TGCAGCGTGGAGGGGACTAGCGGGAGTGTCTACGAGCAGTACTTC. Protein sequence: CSVEGTSGSVYEQYF. J is TRBJ2-7 and V is TRBV29-1; 14 bases line up with TRBD2. The germline V gene has CDR1 SQVTM and CDR2 ANQGSEA. The CDR3 runs to 15 residues. V was clipped by 6 bases and J by 3 bases; unmatched bases: 7.